This T cell receptor (beta chain) was recovered during a study of T-cell reconstitution after alpha-beta-depleted transplantation in children. Study-wide findings and caveats: At the one-year point after transplant, T-cell counts and TCRbeta diversity were found to come mostly from T cells that had been newly produced.

The CDR3 contains 15 residues. V dropped 4 bases and J dropped 3; count of bases not matched to a gene: 3. Germline values: CDR1 LGHNA, CDR2 YSLEER. There are many counts of this clonotype. Antigen unknown. Preparing the TCRbeta library involved the use of unique molecular identifiers. TCRdb called the PCR reads again in MiXCR, with one record for every CDR3 protein. This sample carries 90,000 to 120,000 distinct CDR3 sequences, 5% to 7% of them seen once, and the ten largest clones take 20% to 25%. The receptor was isolated from a male patient aged 2 to 10 who had a stem cell transplant for acute lymphoblastic leukemia, so the T cells may come from the graft donor. The chain employs TRBV4-3 and TRBJ2-1; 10 positions match TRBD2. The material was PBMCs, mostly from graft donor cells, obtained 360 days after TCRalphabeta/CD19-depleted stem cell transplant. The CDR3 DNA reads TGCGCCAGCAGCCCGAGGACTAGCGGCTACAATGAGCAGTTCTTC. Translated, it gives CASSPRTSGYNEQFF.